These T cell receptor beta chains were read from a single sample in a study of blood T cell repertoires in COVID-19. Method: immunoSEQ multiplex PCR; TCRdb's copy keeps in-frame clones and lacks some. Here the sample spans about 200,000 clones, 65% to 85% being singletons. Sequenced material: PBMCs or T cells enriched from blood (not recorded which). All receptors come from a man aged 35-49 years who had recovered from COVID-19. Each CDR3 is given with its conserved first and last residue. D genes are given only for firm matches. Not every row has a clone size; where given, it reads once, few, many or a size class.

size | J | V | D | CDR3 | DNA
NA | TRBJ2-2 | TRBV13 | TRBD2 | CASSSLTSGNTGELFF | TGTGCCAGCAGCTCCTTGACTAGCGGGAACACCGGGGAGCTGTTTTTT
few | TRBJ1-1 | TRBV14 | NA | CASSQQGTEAFF | TGTGCCAGCAGCCAGCAGGGAACTGAAGCTTTCTTT
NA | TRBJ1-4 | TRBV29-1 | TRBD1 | CSAGTGTGREKLFF | TGCAGCGCAGGAACCGGGACAGGGAGAGAAAAACTGTTTTTT
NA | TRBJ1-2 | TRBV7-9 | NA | CASSLTGGYTF | TGTGCCAGCAGCTTAACGGGTGGCTACACCTTC
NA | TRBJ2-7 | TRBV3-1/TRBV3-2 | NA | CASTSTTPYEQYF | TGTGCCAGCACCTCGACTACTCCCTACGAGCAGTACTTC
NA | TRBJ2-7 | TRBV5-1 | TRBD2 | CASSLTSGGIYEQYF | TGCGCCAGCAGCTTGACTAGCGGGGGTATCTACGAGCAGTACTTC
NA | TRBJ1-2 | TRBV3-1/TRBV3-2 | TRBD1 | CASSQPGQRGYTF | TGTGCCAGCAGCCAACCGGGACAGAGGGGCTACACCTTC
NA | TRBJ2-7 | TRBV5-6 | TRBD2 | CASSLGGGEQYF | TGTGCCAGCAGCTTGGGCGGGGGGGAGCAGTACTTC
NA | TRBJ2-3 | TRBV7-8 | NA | CASSLRRPWGGLSPDTQYF | TGTGCCAGCAGCTTAAGACGTCCTTGGGGGGGCCTTTCCCCAGATACGCAGTATTTT
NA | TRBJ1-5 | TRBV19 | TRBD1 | CASSPDRESNQPQHF | TGTGCCAGTAGCCCCGACAGGGAAAGCAATCAGCCCCAGCATTTT
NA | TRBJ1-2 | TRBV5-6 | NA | CASSLGRAYGYTF | TGTGCCAGCAGCTTGGGCAGGGCTTATGGCTACACCTTC